This T cell receptor (beta chain) is drawn from a study of blood T cells in healthy people across ages (dated by TCRdb to the mid-2010s). The study in broad terms: In model experiments, template switching captured about one uniquely barcoded TCR beta cDNA molecule for every two T cells. To avoid experimental bias, donors of different ages were randomly spread across the sequencing lanes. To track age-related changes in TCR beta repertoire diversity, the study relied on deep sequencing normalized with unique cDNA molecular identifiers. Donors were grouped into four age groups: young (average 16 years), middle-aged (roughly 38), aged (62) and long-lived (82). Two additional independent replicas of 1 million unique cDNA reads from the same blood draw were analyzed for two donors (one aged 18 to 29 and one aged 80 or older).

V and J lose 3 bases and 2 bases, and a span of 9 bases separates them. The CDR1 and CDR2 encoded by the germline V gene are SGHRS and YFSETQ. Its CDR3 holds 15 amino acids, cysteine through phenylalanine. Only the CDR3 part of the read is kept: 45 bases, read in frame from the first base. Donors were 40 or so systemically healthy Caucasian individuals from Russia aged roughly 6 to 90 years. Each donor gave around 9 milliliters of peripheral blood, collected into EDTA-treated Vacutainer tubes. PBMCs were isolated by Ficoll-Paque density-gradient centrifugation, with at least 6 million obtained per sample. Total RNA was extracted from PBMCs with Trizol reagent, with at least 5 micrograms obtained per sample. The percentages of naive CD45RAhigh/CD27high T cells were determined by flow cytometry on a PBMC aliquot from every donor. Here is what the overall study found, with its caveats: Total diversity estimates from one million sequenced T cells were considered lower bounds and underestimates. Observed TCR beta diversity correlated strongly with the percentage of naive T cells measured by flow cytometry. Because donor CMV infection status was unknown, age-related changes in expanded clonotypes were potentially confounded. The long-lived group showed more naive CD4+ T cells, fewer expanded clones and increased TCR diversity than the aged group, suggesting age selection. Bulk unsorted PBMC profiling prevented conclusive comparison of naive and antigen-experienced compartments. As age increased, observed TCR beta diversity per million T cells dropped in a roughly linear way, and a significant reduction was already evident by age 40.

Details on this clonotype: This clone's antigen is unknown. No base qualities exist here, and no much larger clone lies one base off it.

Library construction relied on 5' RACE. TCRdb records Illumina HiSeq 2500 as the sequencer. A second PCR of roughly 7 to 12 cycles was run with a J-beta primer mix and a sample-barcoded 5' primer. A unique molecular identifier was introduced onto each TCR beta cDNA molecule by a template-switch 5' adaptor carrying 12 random nucleotides. Each sample yielded at least 2.5 million CDR3-containing paired-end reads. First-strand cDNA synthesis was performed from all RNA using the Mint cDNA synthesis kit, with priming by a TRBC-specific oligonucleotide. After uracil-DNA glycosylase treatment, a first 18-cycle PCR used universal primers M1SS and BC2_uni_R on all cDNA. Concerning the study's data processing: Each sample was normalized by randomly selecting 1 million high-quality reads, each carrying a distinct molecular identifier. Reads with shared molecular identifiers were discarded instead of being binned into consensus sequences. MiTCR, with a Q25 quality threshold and the strictest error-elimination algorithm, was used for CDR3 identification, clonotype clustering and error correction. A nonparametric unseen species model with Euler transformation was used to estimate lower-bound total TCR beta diversity. Through fastp at Q25 and MiXCR, TCRdb rebuilt clones from the public reads, retaining in-frame beta chains. For every CDR3 protein sequence, its rows merge into one entry that carries the most common genes and DNA. It is TCRdb's table, rather than the study itself, that gives the V and J calls and clone size. The sample table contains about 680,000 distinct CDR3 sequences; only one count was recorded for 45% to 50% of them. Together, the top ten hold 25% to 35% of the sample.

The rearranged segments are TRBV5-1 and TRBJ2-6, with the D call perhaps TRBD1 or TRBD2, each one matching 5 bases. The sequenced material came from blood. This clonotype originated in a woman aged 55-69 years in good health. The DNA reads as follows: TGCGCCAGCAGCTCGGGGCCTACTGGGGCCAACGTCCTGACTTTC. Protein translation: CASSSGPTGANVLTF.